A single sample gave rise to the 22 T cell receptor beta chains below, sequenced in a study of long-term antiretroviral therapy in people with HIV. With survey level as its setting, the immunoSEQ assay was v3.0. Some clones are missing from TCRdb's copy, which holds only in-frame ones; the method was immunoSEQ multiplex PCR. The sample includes 25,000 to 35,000 clones, around nine tenths of them seen just once. Sequencing was performed on unsorted PBMCs, taken about 5 years before starting antiretroviral therapy. The receptors were sampled from a man aged 50 to 59 with HIV.

Written as DNA, the CDR3 is TGTGCCAGCAGCTTAGAGGGCGGGCGTGATGAAGCTTTCTTT. Translated, it gives CASSLEGGRDEAFF. V is TRBV11-3 and J is TRBJ1-1, with D hard to call. V gave up 0 bases and J gave up 7 bases, with 12 bases separating them. This CDR3 comprises 14 residues. Germline CDR1 reads SGHNT; CDR2 reads YENEEA.

This chain joins TRBV27 and TRBJ2-7, with no clear D. The CDR3 is made up of 15 amino acids. Trimming shortened V by 2 bases and J by 6 bases, and 17 bases separated the two germline ends. Germline CDR1 is MNHEY and CDR2 is SMNVEV (reference sequence). For the CDR3, the DNA is TGTGCCAGCAGTTTACGGCCCTTTCCCCTTGTCGAGCAGTACTTC. Translated: CASSLRPFPLVEQYF.

The chain is built from TRBV9 and TRBJ2-3; D may be TRBD2 (6 bases). The CDR3 is made up of 14 amino acids. The V and J ends lost 0 bases and 6 bases respectively, with 11 bases between them. Germline assignment: CDR1 SGDLS and CDR2 YYNGEE. The CDR3 DNA reads TGTGCCAGCAGCGTAGCTAGGAGGGCTGATACGCAGTATTTT. Translation gives CASSVARRADTQYF.

This chain uses TRBV2 with TRBJ2-3, with D possibly being TRBD2 (6 bases). The CDR3 loop spans 17 amino acids. Germline values: CDR1 SNHLY, CDR2 FYNNEI. The germline V and J ends were trimmed by 6 bases and 0 bases, with 19 bases remaining between them. CDR3 loop: CASSESRDLSSTDTQYF. The DNA for the CDR3 is TGTGCCAGCAGCGAGTCCCGGGACTTGTCTAGCACAGATACGCAGTATTTT.

The V and J genes are TRBV7-2 and TRBJ2-7; TRBD2 might be the D (6 bases). The CDR3 totals 16 residues. Trimming left V 1 base short and J 7 bases short, with 20 bases between. In germline, CDR1 is SGHTA, CDR2 FQGNSA. CDR3 amino acids: CASSLEGLIGVEEQYF. The CDR3 DNA sequence: TGTGCCAGCAGCTTAGAGGGACTGATAGGGGTAGAAGAGCAGTACTTC.

The chain carries TRBV29-1 and TRBJ2-2; no clear D gene. Germline CDR1 and CDR2: SQVTM and ANQGSEA. The CDR3 length is 14 residues. V dropped 4 bases and J dropped 0 bases, with 9 bases sitting between them. The CDR3 region has the DNA TGCAGCGTTGGAGCTAACGCGAACACCGGGGAGCTGTTTTTT. Encoded protein: CSVGANANTGELFF.

The chain has TRBV4-3 and TRBJ2-7; TRBD1 agrees at 7 bases. Germline V gene sequence: CDR1 LGHNA, CDR2 YSLEER. With V trimmed by 0 bases and J by 6 bases, 20 bases remained unmatched. This CDR3 has 19 residues. The CDR3 here is CASSQDRGILDRFDGEQYF. CDR3 bases: TGCGCCAGCAGCCAAGATCGGGGTATTCTGGACAGGTTTGATGGCGAGCAGTACTTC.

The chain combines TRBV28 with TRBJ2-7, with D tentatively TRBD1 (5 bases). Germline V lookup: CDR1 MDHEN, CDR2 SYDVKM. The CDR3 runs to 12 residues. Trimming shortened V by 8 bases and J by 4 bases, and 12 bases separated the two germline ends. The CDR3 loop is CASGFQGYEQYF. CDR3 sequence (DNA): TGTGCCAGCGGATTCCAGGGTTACGAGCAGTACTTC.

The rearrangement joins TRBV6-5 to TRBJ1-2; possibly TRBD1 for D (5 bases). V dropped 0 bases and J dropped 8 bases, with 16 bases sitting between them. The CDR3 is made up of 15 amino acids. Germline V gene sequence: CDR1 MNHEY, CDR2 SVGAGI. CDR3 residues: CASSYSILGTKGYTF. CDR3 sequence (DNA): TGTGCCAGCAGTTACTCTATTTTGGGGACGAAGGGCTACACCTTC.

This clone has only one observation. V is TRBV6-5 and J is TRBJ2-1; D might be TRBD1 (6 bases). Trimming stripped 8 bases from V and 5 bases from J, with 10 bases between. Germline assignment: CDR1 MNHEY and CDR2 SVGAGI. The CDR3 is 12 amino acids. The DNA for the CDR3 is TGTGCCAGCGTTGGGGGCGACAATGAGCAGTTCTTC. Encoded protein: CASVGGDNEQFF.

This chain links TRBV30 with TRBJ1-6, with no clear D. V lost 2 bases to trimming and J lost 5 bases, with 22 bases between them. Germline CDR1 is GTSNPN and CDR2 is SVGIG (reference sequence). This CDR3 is built from 18 residues. The CDR3 loop is CAWSPSVLGSMHNSPLHF. CDR3 nucleotides: TGTGCCTGGAGTCCATCGGTGTTGGGGTCGATGCATAATTCACCCCTCCACTTT. The full variable domain, in which reference TRBV30 and TRBJ1-6 provide the parts outside the CDR3, is SQTIHQWPATLVQPVGSPLSLECTVEGTSNPNLYWYRQAAGRGLQLLFYSVGIGQISSEVPQNLSASRPQDRQFILSSKKLLLSDSGFYLCAWSPSVLGSMHNSPLHFGNGTRLTVT.

As DNA, the CDR3 is TGTGCCAGCAGCTTAGAATATGAATCACCCCTCCACTTT. Protein sequence: CASSLEYESPLHF. The chain employs TRBV7-2 and TRBJ1-6; the D is unclear. V was trimmed by 1 base and J by 10 bases, leaving 8 bases between them. The CDR3 spans 13 residues. CDR1 and CDR2 from the germline V gene are SGHTA and FQGNSA.

This clone was recorded once. The chain links TRBV30 to TRBJ2-7; no reliable D call. The CDR3 is 14 residues long. From germline, CDR1 is GTSNPN and CDR2 SVGIG (reference sequence). The V gene lost 2 bases and the J gene lost 5 bases, with 16 bases spanning the gap. The CDR3 protein is CAWSRNIFLDEQYF. Here the CDR3 DNA reads TGTGCCTGGAGTCGGAACATCTTCTTGGACGAGCAGTACTTC.

The V call is TRBV4-3, the J call TRBJ1-1, with 9 bases that match TRBD1. CDR1 and CDR2 from the germline V gene are LGHNA and YSLEER. The CDR3 extends over 15 amino acids. Trimming at V came to 4 bases and at J to 5 bases, leaving 8 bases not matched to a gene. The CDR3 coding sequence is TGCGCCAGCAGCCGCCTGACAGGGGGGGAGACTGAAGCTTTCTTT. Translated: CASSRLTGGETEAFF.

The chain recombines TRBV5-6 with TRBJ2-7, with D unclear. Germline V gene sequence: CDR1 SGHDT, CDR2 YYEEEE. Trimming stripped 2 bases from V and 4 bases from J, with 7 bases between. The CDR3 runs 12 residues. For the CDR3, the DNA is TGTGCCAGCAGCTTAAGGGAATACGAGCAGTACTTC. The encoded protein is CASSLREYEQYF.

The chain joins TRBV6-1 to TRBJ2-7; a possible D gene is TRBD2 (5 bases). The CDR3 covers 12 residues. V dropped 2 bases and J dropped 12 bases, with 14 bases sitting between them. CDR1 and CDR2 (germline): MNHNS, SASEGT. The CDR3 loop reads CASSESTPSRYF. The CDR3 DNA reads as TGTGCCAGCAGTGAAAGTACTCCTAGCAGGTACTTC.

The chain has TRBV5-1 and TRBJ2-1; no firm D call. The V gene lost 1 base and the J gene lost 4 bases, with 9 bases spanning the gap. Germline V gene data show CDR1 as SGHRS and CDR2 as YFSETQ. This CDR3 comprises 14 residues. The CDR3, as DNA: TGCGCCAGCAGCTTGTACCGCCCTTACAATGAGCAGTTCTTC. Translating it yields CASSLYRPYNEQFF. The variable domain in full, with the rest retrieved from reference TRBV5-1 and TRBJ2-1, is KAGVTQTPRYLIKTRGQQVTLSCSPISGHRSVSWYQQTPGQGLQFLFEYFSETQRNKGNFPGRFSGRQFSNSRSEMNVSTLELGDSALYLCASSLYRPYNEQFFGPGTRLTVL.

The chain links TRBV5-1 to TRBJ1-2; perhaps TRBD1 as D (6 bases). Per the germline V gene, CDR1 is SGHRS and CDR2 is YFSETQ. This CDR3 comprises 17 residues. Trimming shortened V by 0 bases and J by 0 bases, and 15 bases separated the two germline ends. Here the CDR3 DNA reads TGCGCCAGCAGCTTGGTAGGAGAGGGGGGAGCTAACTATGGCTACACCTTC. Translation gives CASSLVGEGGANYGYTF.

This chain connects TRBV27 to TRBJ2-3; possible D gene TRBD2, 6 bases. The germline CDR1 and CDR2 sequences are MNHEY and SMNVEV (reference sequence). The CDR3 runs 14 residues. V lost 5 bases, J lost 4 bases, and 13 bases lay in between. CDR3 sequence reads: CASSRLGGPDTQYF. For the CDR3, the DNA is TGTGCCAGCAGTCGACTAGGCGGGCCAGATACGCAGTATTTT.

This clone was picked up one time. This chain uses TRBV5-1 with TRBJ2-1, with 10 nucleotides matching TRBD1. V was pared by 3 bases and J by 2 bases, with 5 bases of the junction left unmatched. The germline gives CDR1 SGHRS, CDR2 YFSETQ. This CDR3 has 16 amino acids. CDR3 in amino acids: CASSSQTGGTYNEQFF. CDR3 in DNA: TGCGCCAGCAGCTCACAGACAGGGGGCACCTACAATGAGCAGTTCTTC.

The CDR3 region has the DNA TGTGCCAGCATTGGAACCGGGACAGGTGTGACCGGGGAGCTGTTTTTT. Protein sequence: CASIGTGTGVTGELFF. The chain is built from TRBV21-1 and TRBJ2-2; the table's TRBD1 call for D was not verified on the DNA. TRBV21-1 is assigned pseudogene status. The CDR3 sequence is 16 residues long.

The chain employs TRBV6-1 and TRBJ1-2; D is undetermined. The V gene's germline CDR1 is MNHNS and CDR2 SASEGT. The CDR3 has 15 amino acids. The ends were cut back, 8 bases at V and 2 bases at J, with 18 bases in the middle. The CDR3, as DNA: TGTGCCAGCGGTCCGGCGGAGAAAGTAAACTATGGCTACACCTTC. Translated: CASGPAEKVNYGYTF.